These T cell receptor beta chains were read from a single sample in a study of T cell repertoires in ileal Crohn's disease. The repertoire was sequenced with immunoSEQ multiplex PCR; TCRdb's copy has only in-frame clones and lacks some. The data contain approximately 27,000 clones, 80% to 85% of them singletons. The sequenced sample was ileal tissue. These receptors all come from an adult with Crohn's disease. Each CDR3 is given with its conserved first and last residue. The order of the fields is CDR3 protein, CDR3 DNA, V gene, CDR3 length, D gene, J gene, clone size. D genes are given only for firm matches. Size values are once, few and many counts, or a class for expanded clones, and some rows have none.

cdr3_aa: CAWSVHRDRVDEQYF
cdr3_nt: TGTGCCTGGAGTGTCCACCGGGACAGGGTGGACGAGCAGTACTTC
v_call: TRBV30
cdr3_length: 15
d_call: TRBD1
j_call: TRBJ2-7
clone_size: -

cdr3_aa: CASSYPNRGGQETQYF
cdr3_nt: TGTGCCAGCAGTTACCCTAACCGGGGGGGCCAAGAGACCCAGTACTTC
v_call: TRBV6-6
cdr3_length: 16
d_call: TRBD2
j_call: TRBJ2-5
clone_size: -

cdr3_aa: CASRSRDRGWGTEAFF
cdr3_nt: TGTGCCAGTAGGTCCCGGGACAGGGGATGGGGCACTGAAGCTTTCTTT
v_call: TRBV19
cdr3_length: 16
d_call: TRBD1
j_call: TRBJ1-1
clone_size: -

cdr3_aa: CASTRRTGLLGYGYTF
cdr3_nt: TGTGCCAGCACTCGACGTACAGGGCTTCTTGGCTATGGCTACACCTTC
v_call: TRBV9
cdr3_length: 16
d_call: -
j_call: TRBJ1-2
clone_size: -

cdr3_aa: CASSPTRGFNEKLFF
cdr3_nt: TGTGCCAGTAGTCCGACCAGGGGATTTAATGAAAAACTGTTTTTT
v_call: TRBV19
cdr3_length: 15
d_call: -
j_call: TRBJ1-4
clone_size: once

cdr3_aa: CASSPQGVINYGYTF
cdr3_nt: TGTGCCAGCAGCCCACAGGGAGTTATAAACTATGGCTACACCTTC
v_call: TRBV13
cdr3_length: 15
d_call: -
j_call: TRBJ1-2
clone_size: -

cdr3_aa: CASSLGQGNTEAFF
cdr3_nt: TGTGCCAGCAGCTTAGGGCAGGGGAACACTGAAGCTTTCTTT
v_call: TRBV13
cdr3_length: 14
d_call: -
j_call: TRBJ1-1
clone_size: -

cdr3_aa: CASSLGANGELFF
cdr3_nt: TGTGCCAGCAGCTTAGGAGCGAACGGGGAGCTGTTTTTT
v_call: TRBV7-9
cdr3_length: 13
d_call: -
j_call: TRBJ2-2
clone_size: -

cdr3_aa: CASSRTSGGVEQYF
cdr3_nt: TGTGCCAGCAGCCGGACTAGCGGGGGGGTCGAGCAGTACTTC
v_call: TRBV6-5
cdr3_length: 14
d_call: TRBD2
j_call: TRBJ2-7
clone_size: once

cdr3_aa: CASRSGTVLGEQYF
cdr3_nt: TGTGCCAGCAGATCCGGGACAGTCCTCGGGGAGCAGTACTTC
v_call: TRBV6-6
cdr3_length: 14
d_call: TRBD1
j_call: TRBJ2-7
clone_size: few

cdr3_aa: CATARSLYEQYF
cdr3_nt: TGTGCCACGGCGAGGTCACTATACGAGCAGTACTTC
v_call: TRBV10-3
cdr3_length: 12
d_call: -
j_call: TRBJ2-7
clone_size: -

cdr3_aa: CASSPPGQPNAHEQYF
cdr3_nt: TGTGCCAGCTCACCACCGGGGCAGCCCAACGCCCACGAGCAGTACTTC
v_call: TRBV18
cdr3_length: 16
d_call: -
j_call: TRBJ2-7
clone_size: -

cdr3_aa: CASSYTGYTF
cdr3_nt: TGTGCCAGCAGTTATACAGGCTACACCTTC
v_call: TRBV6-6
cdr3_length: 10
d_call: -
j_call: TRBJ1-2
clone_size: -

cdr3_aa: CASSEGQGNTEAFF
cdr3_nt: TGTGCCAGCAGTGAGGGACAGGGGAACACTGAAGCTTTCTTT
v_call: TRBV6-4
cdr3_length: 14
d_call: TRBD1
j_call: TRBJ1-1
clone_size: -

cdr3_aa: CASSLGQLGQHYEQYF
cdr3_nt: TGTGCCAGCAGCTTAGGTCAGTTGGGACAGCACTACGAGCAGTACTTC
v_call: TRBV13
cdr3_length: 16
d_call: TRBD1
j_call: TRBJ2-7
clone_size: -

cdr3_aa: CASSQGRGNNSPLHF
cdr3_nt: TGTGCCAGCTCACAGGGCAGGGGGAATAATTCACCCCTCCACTTT
v_call: TRBV18
cdr3_length: 15
d_call: TRBD1
j_call: TRBJ1-6
clone_size: -

cdr3_aa: CASSSHRDGYTF
cdr3_nt: TGTGCCAGCAGTTCCCACAGGGATGGCTACACCTTC
v_call: TRBV6-5
cdr3_length: 12
d_call: -
j_call: TRBJ1-2
clone_size: -

cdr3_aa: CASGLAFRGAHEQYF
cdr3_nt: TGTGCTAGTGGTTTGGCCTTCCGGGGGGCCCACGAGCAGTACTTC
v_call: TRBV12-5
cdr3_length: 15
d_call: -
j_call: TRBJ2-7
clone_size: -

cdr3_aa: CASSVDTGEETQYF
cdr3_nt: TGTGCCAGCAGCGTGGACACAGGGGAAGAGACCCAGTACTTC
v_call: TRBV9
cdr3_length: 14
d_call: TRBD1
j_call: TRBJ2-5
clone_size: -

cdr3_aa: CASSQDAGAVLREQYF
cdr3_nt: TGCGCCAGCAGCCAAGATGCGGGGGCCGTCCTAAGGGAGCAGTACTTC
v_call: TRBV4-3
cdr3_length: 16
d_call: -
j_call: TRBJ2-7
clone_size: -

cdr3_aa: CASSVDGTETYEQYF
cdr3_nt: TGTGCCAGCAGCGTAGATGGGACAGAAACCTACGAGCAGTACTTC
v_call: TRBV9
cdr3_length: 15
d_call: TRBD1
j_call: TRBJ2-7
clone_size: -

cdr3_aa: CASSQDWAGGPVEQFF
cdr3_nt: TGCGCCAGCAGCCAAGATTGGGCGGGGGGGCCGGTTGAGCAGTTCTTC
v_call: TRBV4-3
cdr3_length: 16
d_call: TRBD2
j_call: TRBJ2-1
clone_size: few

cdr3_aa: CASSLSSTDTQYF
cdr3_nt: TGCGCCAGCAGCCTTTCTAGCACAGATACGCAGTATTTT
v_call: TRBV4-3
cdr3_length: 13
d_call: -
j_call: TRBJ2-3
clone_size: -

cdr3_aa: CASGLGVTNEKLFF
cdr3_nt: TGTGCTAGTGGTCTCGGGGTGACTAATGAAAAACTGTTTTTT
v_call: TRBV12-5
cdr3_length: 14
d_call: -
j_call: TRBJ1-4
clone_size: -

cdr3_aa: CASGLGGAGIFWQYF
cdr3_nt: TGTGCTAGTGGTTTAGGGGGGGCGGGAATCTTCTGGCAGTACTTC
v_call: TRBV12-5
cdr3_length: 15
d_call: -
j_call: TRBJ2-7
clone_size: -

cdr3_aa: CASSPGASPNYGYTF
cdr3_nt: TGTGCCAGCAGCCCAGGGGCATCTCCTAACTATGGCTACACCTTC
v_call: TRBV7-9
cdr3_length: 15
d_call: -
j_call: TRBJ1-2
clone_size: -

cdr3_aa: CATSRAAGGDQPQHF
cdr3_nt: TGTGCCACCAGCAGAGCGGCGGGGGGCGATCAGCCCCAGCATTTT
v_call: TRBV15
cdr3_length: 15
d_call: -
j_call: TRBJ1-5
clone_size: -

cdr3_aa: CASSLFGRNTEAFF
cdr3_nt: TGTGCCAGCAGCTTATTCGGGAGGAACACTGAAGCTTTCTTT
v_call: TRBV7-9
cdr3_length: 14
d_call: -
j_call: TRBJ1-1
clone_size: -

cdr3_aa: CASEGGAIYEQYF
cdr3_nt: TGTGCCAGCGAAGGGGGGGCCATTTACGAGCAGTACTTC
v_call: TRBV7-9
cdr3_length: 13
d_call: -
j_call: TRBJ2-7
clone_size: -

cdr3_aa: CASSLAGGSAYEQYF
cdr3_nt: TGTGCCAGCAGCTTAGCGGGGGGGTCGGCCTACGAGCAGTACTTC
v_call: TRBV7-8
cdr3_length: 15
d_call: TRBD2
j_call: TRBJ2-7
clone_size: once

cdr3_aa: CASSPVANTGELFF
cdr3_nt: TGTGCCAGCAGCCCAGTGGCGAACACCGGGGAGCTGTTTTTT
v_call: TRBV6-5
cdr3_length: 14
d_call: -
j_call: TRBJ2-2
clone_size: -

cdr3_aa: CASSLGSRGYGYTF
cdr3_nt: TGCGCCAGCAGCTTGGGAAGCAGAGGGTATGGCTACACCTTC
v_call: TRBV5-1
cdr3_length: 14
d_call: -
j_call: TRBJ1-2
clone_size: -

cdr3_aa: CATSKDRGLDGYTF
cdr3_nt: TGTGCCACCAGCAAGGACAGGGGGCTGGATGGCTACACCTTC
v_call: TRBV15
cdr3_length: 14
d_call: TRBD1
j_call: TRBJ1-2
clone_size: -

cdr3_aa: CASRLTGADNSPLHF
cdr3_nt: TGTGCCAGCCGGTTGACAGGGGCGGATAATTCCCCCCTCCACTTT
v_call: TRBV6-5
cdr3_length: 15
d_call: TRBD1
j_call: TRBJ1-6
clone_size: -

cdr3_aa: CASTGLAGELFF
cdr3_nt: TGTGCCAGCACCGGACTAGCGGGGGAGCTGTTTTTT
v_call: TRBV9
cdr3_length: 12
d_call: TRBD2
j_call: TRBJ2-2
clone_size: -

cdr3_aa: CASSVTGGEEKLFF
cdr3_nt: TGTGCCAGCAGCGTGACAGGGGGGGAGGAAAAACTGTTTTTT
v_call: TRBV9
cdr3_length: 14
d_call: TRBD1
j_call: TRBJ1-4
clone_size: once

cdr3_aa: CASTRILDTEAFF
cdr3_nt: TGTGCCAGCACCAGGATCCTCGACACTGAAGCTTTCTTT
v_call: TRBV9
cdr3_length: 13
d_call: -
j_call: TRBJ1-1
clone_size: -

cdr3_aa: CASSEGDSSYTYEQYF
cdr3_nt: TGTGCCAGCAGCGAGGGGGACAGTAGCTATACCTACGAGCAGTACTTC
v_call: TRBV9
cdr3_length: 16
d_call: TRBD1
j_call: TRBJ2-7
clone_size: once

cdr3_aa: CATRGQYSNQPQHF
cdr3_nt: TGTGCCACCAGGGGGCAGTATAGCAATCAGCCCCAGCATTTT
v_call: TRBV19
cdr3_length: 14
d_call: TRBD1
j_call: TRBJ1-5
clone_size: -

cdr3_aa: CASIATGGYEQYF
cdr3_nt: TGTGCCAGTATCGCGACGGGGGGCTACGAGCAGTACTTC
v_call: TRBV19
cdr3_length: 13
d_call: TRBD2
j_call: TRBJ2-7
clone_size: -

cdr3_aa: CASSSRQGGTGELFF
cdr3_nt: TGTGCCAGCAGCTCCAGACAGGGAGGAACCGGGGAGCTGTTTTTT
v_call: TRBV9
cdr3_length: 15
d_call: -
j_call: TRBJ2-2
clone_size: -

cdr3_aa: CASSYFTGDRGPIF
cdr3_nt: TGTGCCAGCAGTTACTTCACGGGGGACAGGGGGCCGATCTTT
v_call: TRBV6-6
cdr3_length: 14
d_call: TRBD1
j_call: TRBJ1-1
clone_size: -

cdr3_aa: CASSFTGQTEAFF
cdr3_nt: TGTGCCAGCAGTTTCACAGGACAAACAGAAGCTTTCTTT
v_call: TRBV27
cdr3_length: 13
d_call: -
j_call: TRBJ1-1
clone_size: once

cdr3_aa: CASSFRGGGRQPQHF
cdr3_nt: TGTGCCAGCAGTTTCCGGGGAGGAGGTAGGCAGCCCCAGCATTTT
v_call: TRBV2
cdr3_length: 15
d_call: -
j_call: TRBJ1-5
clone_size: -

cdr3_aa: CASSLHGVASGTQYF
cdr3_nt: TGTGCCAGCAGCTTACACGGGGTGGCCTCCGGTACGCAGTATTTT
v_call: TRBV7-2
cdr3_length: 15
d_call: -
j_call: TRBJ2-3
clone_size: -

cdr3_aa: CASSRTGGVGQPQHF
cdr3_nt: TGTGCCAGCAGTCGGACAGGGGGGGTTGGTCAGCCCCAGCATTTT
v_call: TRBV6-4
cdr3_length: 15
d_call: TRBD1
j_call: TRBJ1-5
clone_size: -

cdr3_aa: CASSVNARDRGQQYF
cdr3_nt: TGTGCCAGCAGCGTAAATGCCCGGGACAGGGGCCAGCAGTACTTC
v_call: TRBV9
cdr3_length: 15
d_call: TRBD1
j_call: TRBJ2-7
clone_size: -

cdr3_aa: CASSLSPRTDTQYF
cdr3_nt: TGTGCCAGCAGCTTAAGCCCTCGCACAGATACGCAGTATTTT
v_call: TRBV11-3
cdr3_length: 14
d_call: -
j_call: TRBJ2-3
clone_size: -

cdr3_aa: CASSSLTSGGYEQYF
cdr3_nt: TGTGCCAGCAGCTCCCTTACTAGCGGGGGTTACGAGCAGTACTTC
v_call: TRBV7-2
cdr3_length: 15
d_call: TRBD2
j_call: TRBJ2-7
clone_size: -

cdr3_aa: CASSYSDRATDTQYF
cdr3_nt: TGTGCCAGCAGTTACTCGGACAGGGCCACAGATACGCAGTATTTT
v_call: TRBV6-5
cdr3_length: 15
d_call: TRBD1
j_call: TRBJ2-3
clone_size: few

cdr3_aa: CASSRGEGNTIYF
cdr3_nt: TGTGCCAGCAGCCGGGGTGAGGGAAACACCATATATTTT
v_call: TRBV2
cdr3_length: 13
d_call: -
j_call: TRBJ1-3
clone_size: -

cdr3_aa: CASSGEQGMVSYEQYF
cdr3_nt: TGTGCCAGCAGTGGTGAACAGGGGATGGTTTCCTACGAGCAGTACTTC
v_call: TRBV2
cdr3_length: 16
d_call: TRBD1
j_call: TRBJ2-7
clone_size: -

cdr3_aa: CASSRRDTNYGYTF
cdr3_nt: TGTGCCAGTAGTAGACGGGACACTAACTATGGCTACACCTTC
v_call: TRBV19
cdr3_length: 14
d_call: -
j_call: TRBJ1-2
clone_size: -